This T cell receptor (beta chain) was retrieved from a study of T cells after somatic rescue of genetic block. Germline V gene lookup returns CDR1 MNHNS and CDR2 SASEGT. The CDR3 has 15 residues. A remark on this clone: Mismatch with germline at one junction end may stem from a read error.

Sequencing used immunoSEQ multiplex PCR; TCRdb keeps in-frame clones, though not all of them. This table has roughly 92,000 clones, more than 80% appearing once. The gene calls are TRBV6-1 and TRBJ2-3, with 7 bases that match TRBD1. The receptor was isolated from a woman between 18 and 30 years old. Sequenced input: peripheral blood mononuclear cells (PBMCs). In DNA, the CDR3 is TGTGCCGGCAGAGAGACAGGGATGGAAACAGATACGCAGTATTTT. Translation gives CAGRETGMETDTQYF.